What follows describes a single TCR beta chain. The target antigen is unknown. The method was immunoSEQ multiplex PCR; TCRdb's version includes in-frame clones alone and lacks a portion of them. The sample lists roughly 32,000 clones, 81% occurring once. This record belongs to a study of OX40 agonist ivuxolimab in advanced cancers. Study-wide results and limits: Mean expanded clone counts were higher in CD8+ than CD4+ T cells. In the 0.1 to 3.0 mg/kg range, CD4+ and CD8+ blood T cells had expanded clonally by week 6.

The source was CD4+ or CD8+ T cells sorted from blood, collected in a trial of the OX40 agonist ivuxolimab. This clonotype originated in an adult with an advanced solid tumor such as melanoma, head and neck, liver or kidney cancer.

CDR3 nucleotides: TGTGCCAGCAGGCGAGCGGGGGAGACCCTCGAGCAGTACTTC. It translates to CASRRAGETLEQYF. The chain joins TRBV6-1 to TRBJ2-7; 8 bases fit TRBD2. Per the germline V gene, CDR1 is MNHNS and CDR2 is SASEGT. The CDR3 has 14 residues. V lost 6 bases and J lost 6; bases outside the gene matches: 10.